The 17 T cell receptor beta chains below were found in one sample sequenced in a study of cytomegalovirus exposure and HLA in healthy donors. Assay used: immunoSEQ multiplex PCR; TCRdb lists only in-frame clones, some missing. The sample lists 70,000 to 75,000 clones, approximately 93% occurring once. The source material was PBMCs. These receptors came from a man in his late teens or twenties in good health and CMV-seropositive.

The V and J genes are TRBV29-1 and TRBJ2-7; possibly TRBD2 for D (5 bases). This CDR3 has 13 amino acids. Germline loops: CDR1 SQVTM, CDR2 ANQGSEA. V was clipped by 7 bases and J by 3 bases, with 16 bases between them. In nucleotides, the CDR3 is TGCAGCGCTCACCTAGCTTACCTCTACGAGCAGTACTTC. It specifies CSAHLAYLYEQYF.

Here the CDR3 reads CAGRQARSYNSPLHF. The CDR3 coding sequence is TGTGCCGGAAGACAGGCGAGGTCCTATAATTCACCCCTCCACTTT. The chain employs TRBV6-1 and TRBJ1-6, with D tentatively TRBD1 (6 bases). This CDR3 has 15 residues. The germline V and J ends were trimmed by 11 bases and 1 base, with 15 bases remaining between them. From germline, CDR1 is MNHNS and CDR2 SASEGT.

The chain employs TRBV11-2 and TRBJ2-7; 8 nucleotides agree with TRBD2. There are 16 residues in the CDR3. In germline, CDR1 is SGHAT, CDR2 FQNNGV. With 5 bases clipped from V and 2 bases from J, the junction kept 11 bases outside the gene matches. The CDR3 sequence: CASSPLTGGRPYEQYF. In DNA form, the CDR3 reads TGTGCCAGCAGCCCCTTAACGGGGGGGCGCCCCTACGAGCAGTACTTC.

The chain has TRBV18 and TRBJ2-3; 8 bases are a match to TRBD2. V shed 3 bases and J 1 base; nucleotides not matched to a gene: 6. Germline lookup yields CDR1 KGHSH and CDR2 LQKENI. The CDR3 totals 16 residues. The CDR3: CASSPRGLAGTDTQYF. DNA for the CDR3: TGTGCCAGCTCACCCCGAGGACTAGCCGGCACAGATACGCAGTATTTT.

The chain has TRBV4-1 and TRBJ1-2, with unresolved D. V lost 0 bases and J 8 bases, leaving 10 bases between the germline ends. The CDR3 totals 13 residues. The germline V gene has CDR1 MGHRA and CDR2 YSYEKL. CDR3 in DNA: TGCGCCAGCAGCCAAGACGGGGTACGGGGCTACACCTTC. This codes for CASSQDGVRGYTF.

The J gene is TRBJ2-5, the V gene TRBV18; D is perhaps TRBD1 (6 bases). The germline CDR1 and CDR2 sequences are KGHSH and LQKENI. V dropped 6 bases and J dropped 9 bases, with 20 bases sitting between them. There are 14 residues in the CDR3. The CDR3 bases are TGTGCCAGCTCCCTAGAGCAGGGGCCGAGGGCCCAGTACTTC. Its translation is CASSLEQGPRAQYF.

V is TRBV6-1 and J is TRBJ2-7; 9 bases align to TRBD1. V was pared by 0 bases and J by 5 bases, with 5 bases of the junction left unmatched. There are 15 residues in the CDR3. Per germline, CDR1 MNHNS and CDR2 SASEGT. The CDR3 nucleotides are TGTGCCAGCAGTGAAGCTGGGACAGGGCTCGACGAGCAGTACTTC. Encoded protein: CASSEAGTGLDEQYF.

A few counts support this clone. Written as DNA, the CDR3 is TGCGCCAGCAGCTCTGAGACAGCTAACTATGGCTACACCTTC. Translating gives CASSSETANYGYTF. The V call is TRBV5-1, the J call TRBJ1-2; weak D call: TRBD1 (5 bases). Per the germline V gene, CDR1 is SGHRS and CDR2 is YFSETQ. V lost 3 bases and J 0 bases, leaving 9 bases between the germline ends. This CDR3 has 14 amino acids.

The J gene is TRBJ1-5, the V gene TRBV28, with 7 bases matching TRBD1. Losses at the gene ends were 6 bases for V and 3 bases for J; bases not matched to a gene: 17. The CDR3 extends over 18 amino acids. CDR1 is MDHEN, CDR2 SYDVKM, per germline. The CDR3 region is CASRRKARDRSFNQPQHF. The DNA for the CDR3 is TGTGCCAGCAGACGTAAGGCTCGGGACAGATCTTTCAATCAGCCCCAGCATTTT.

This chain links TRBV19 with TRBJ2-1, with unresolved D. CDR1 is LNHDA and CDR2 is SQIVND in the germline V gene (reference sequence). The ends were cut back, 7 bases at V and 3 bases at J, with 4 bases in the middle. The CDR3 runs to 11 residues. CDR3 sequence (DNA): TGTGCCAGTACCAACTACAATGAGCAGTTCTTC. Its translation is CASTNYNEQFF. Filled out from reference TRBV19 and TRBJ2-1, the complete variable domain reads DGGITQSPKYLFRKEGQNVTLSCEQNLNHDAMYWYRQDPGQGLRLIYYSQIVNDFQKGDIAEGYSVSREKKESFPLTVTSAQKNPTAFYLCASTNYNEQFFGPGTRLTVL.

The J gene is TRBJ2-7, the V gene TRBV5-1; 10 bases fit TRBD1. Germline V gene data show CDR1 as SGHRS and CDR2 as YFSETQ. V lost 5 bases, J lost 1 base, and 6 bases stayed unmatched. This CDR3 has 15 residues. Here the CDR3 DNA reads TGCGCCAGCAGACCGGGGACAGGGGATTCCTACGAGCAGTACTTC. Residues: CASRPGTGDSYEQYF. The entire variable domain, with the rest obtained from reference TRBV5-1 and TRBJ2-7, is as follows: KAGVTQTPRYLIKTRGQQVTLSCSPISGHRSVSWYQQTPGQGLQFLFEYFSETQRNKGNFPGRFSGRQFSNSRSEMNVSTLELGDSALYLCASRPGTGDSYEQYFGPGTRLTVT.

This CDR3 reads CASSVAPSPERVEAFF. The CDR3 DNA follows: TGTGCCAGCAGCGTAGCCCCCAGCCCCGAGCGGGTTGAAGCTTTCTTT. The chain is built from TRBV9 and TRBJ1-1; D not resolved. The CDR3 length is 16 residues. CDR1 and CDR2 from the germline V gene are SGDLS and YYNGEE. Between the trimmed V and J ends, which lost 0 bases and 7 bases, there was a span of 19 bases.

In its sample, this clone was seen once. The genes are TRBV6-5 and TRBJ2-7; D ambiguous. Trimming stripped 0 bases from V and 6 bases from J, with 3 bases between. There are 11 residues in the CDR3. Germline CDR1 and CDR2: MNHEY and SVGAGI. The chain's CDR3 is CASSYSGEQYF. CDR3 coding DNA: TGTGCCAGCAGTTACTCCGGCGAGCAGTACTTC.

V is TRBV7-9 and J is TRBJ1-1; tentatively, D is TRBD1 (6 bases). CDR1 and CDR2 from the germline V gene are SEHNR and FQNEAQ (reference sequence). V lost 5 bases to trimming and J lost 3 bases, with 10 bases between them. This CDR3 contains 13 residues. The CDR3 protein is CASSLPGDTEAFF. Here the CDR3 DNA reads TGTGCCAGCAGCCTGCCAGGGGACACTGAAGCTTTCTTT.

The rearrangement links TRBV6-6 to TRBJ1-2; 10 bases align to TRBD1. Germline V gene data show CDR1 as MNHNY and CDR2 as SVGAGI (reference sequence). This CDR3 is built from 14 residues. V lost 4 bases, J lost 8 bases, and 7 bases stayed unmatched. The DNA of the CDR3 is TGTGCCAGCAGTTCCGGGGGGACAGGGGTGGGCTACACCTTC. This encodes CASSSGGTGVGYTF.

This chain's CDR3 is CASSEPTGVNTEAFF. CDR3 DNA: TGCGCCAGCAGCGAACCCACAGGGGTAAACACTGAAGCTTTCTTT. V and J are TRBV5-1 and TRBJ1-1, with TRBD1 identical over 7 bases. This CDR3 is built from 15 residues. The J segment lost 2 bases and the V segment lost 4 bases, leaving 8 bases of the junction unmatched. In germline, CDR1 is SGHRS, CDR2 YFSETQ.

The V gene is TRBV7-6, the J gene TRBJ2-7, with 7 bases lining up with TRBD1. The length of the CDR3 is 14 residues. Germline assignment: CDR1 SGHVS and CDR2 FNYEAQ. The junction had 7 bases not matched to a gene; V was cut back by 5 bases and J by 3 bases. DNA of the CDR3: TGTGCCAGCAGCCGCGGACAGGTCGACTACGAGCAGTACTTC. The encoded protein is CASSRGQVDYEQYF.